This T cell receptor (beta chain) originates from a study of CXCR3-negative and CXCR3-positive naive CD8 T cells. Notes on the study in general: Within a donor, both naive subsets shared TRBV-TRBJ usage, unlike memory cells. TRB CDR3s were more hydrophobic in CXCR3-positive than in CXCR3-negative naive cells. With surface CD5 comparable between naive subsets, TCR strength was estimated using properties derived from the TRB CDR3.

Germline CDR1 MDHEN, CDR2 SYDVKM. This CDR3 is 19 amino acids long. The libraries of TRB cDNA were constructed through 5' RACE using UMI labels. With the 5' RACE reads reprocessed, TCRdb shows one record per CDR3 protein and no DNA. Here the sample table reports about 150,000 distinct CDR3 sequences. Points on this clonotype: The antigen is unknown.

The sorting of each CD8+ T cell subset was done in triplicate, at approximately 310,000 cells each. CD45RO-CCR7+CD27+CD95- cells counted as naive CD8+ T cells. J is TRBJ2-2 and V is TRBV28; TCRdb picks TRBD2, but there is no DNA to check that call. The sequencing input was naive CXCR3+ CD8+ T cells from blood. Subset of the sample: CD45RO-CCR7+CD27+CD95- naive CD8+ T cells expressing CXCR3 (TNR3+). The source is a human donor in good health. Some clones in this sample may be carry-over from other donors' samples. The CDR3 sequence is CASRPEASGLTQPTGELFF.